Listed below are T cell receptor beta chains from one sample, sequenced in a study of blood T cell repertoires in COVID-19. Some clones are missing from TCRdb's copy, which holds only in-frame ones; the method was immunoSEQ multiplex PCR. The table records tens of thousands of clones, approximately 91% of them present only once. The sequenced sample was peripheral blood. Receptors originate from a woman in her 70s with active COVID-19. Each CDR3 is given with its conserved first and last residue. Rows may omit the clone size; those that give it use once, few, many or a size class.

v_call,j_call,clone_size,cdr3_aa
TRBV6-6,TRBJ2-7,-,CASSEDGGIYEQYF
TRBV3-1/TRBV3-2,TRBJ2-7,-,CASSQSLAVMVEQYF
TRBV3-1/TRBV3-2,TRBJ2-3,-,CASSTLGAGVADTQYF
TRBV9,TRBJ1-2,once,CASSVAHPEGYGYTF
TRBV11-3,TRBJ2-7,-,CASSGGGYEQYF
TRBV28,TRBJ1-4,-,CASSGTNEKLFF
TRBV2,TRBJ2-7,-,CASSELRVHEQYF
TRBV6-5,TRBJ2-3,-,CASSPQGMGTDTQYF
TRBV11-2,TRBJ1-2,-,CASRPIQTGKGGYTF
TRBV7-2,TRBJ2-5,-,CASSFFRSETQYF
TRBV5-1,TRBJ1-1,once,CASSSYLYRGPGTEAFF
TRBV20-1,TRBJ2-1,-,CSAIEQFF
TRBV28,TRBJ2-3,-,CASSPPGTGVSATDTQYF
TRBV5-1,TRBJ1-1,-,CASSLERGMNTEAFF
TRBV27,TRBJ2-3,-,CASSLFGTGTGIPDTQYF
TRBV5-1,TRBJ2-3,-,CASGRSGRALDTQYF
TRBV4-2,TRBJ1-2,-,CASSLESSLGYGYTF
TRBV29-1,TRBJ1-4,-,CSVSGGVSHEKLFF
TRBV4-3,TRBJ2-7,-,CASSQGPGNYEQYF
TRBV4-1,TRBJ1-2,-,CASSHPTRGLYGYTF
TRBV6-5,TRBJ2-5,-,CASGLGSWETQYF
TRBV5-1,TRBJ2-7,once,CASTGSGYEQYF
TRBV13,TRBJ1-1,-,CASSQGVWGKNTEAFF
TRBV3-1/TRBV3-2,TRBJ2-5,once,CASSQVLSAGWGETQYF
TRBV19,TRBJ1-1,-,CASSIGTGAEAFF
TRBV6-5,TRBJ2-7,-,CASHRAGGGSYEQYF
TRBV27,TRBJ1-3,-,CATGTAGNTIYF
TRBV5-1,TRBJ1-1,-,CASSRGTQGLNTEAFF
TRBV5-1,TRBJ1-1,-,CASSTGGLPNTEAFF
TRBV19,TRBJ2-2,-,CASTPGLPGLNTGELFF
TRBV3-1/TRBV3-2,TRBJ1-1,-,CASSQSGTGRVTEAFF
TRBV11-3,TRBJ2-1,-,CASSLRLAGENEQFF
TRBV29-1,TRBJ1-1,-,CSVATRMNTEAFF
TRBV15,TRBJ2-3,-,CATSVRRGIPGQGADTQYF
TRBV5-1,TRBJ2-7,few,CASSLSQGRYEQYF
TRBV5-1,TRBJ2-7,-,CASSFGYYDSYEQYF
TRBV19,TRBJ1-5,-,CASSPRTGGSNQPQHF
TRBV28,TRBJ1-5,-,CASREAIQGAGNQPQHF
TRBV5-1,TRBJ2-7,-,CASSFRQGMRSEQYF
TRBV6-1,TRBJ1-5,few,CASSEHPGSNQPQHF
TRBV19,TRBJ2-6,-,CASSRRTGGVGANVLTF
TRBV6-1,TRBJ2-1,once,CASISIAGPYNEQFF
TRBV19,TRBJ1-2,-,CASSINGRGAYGYTF
TRBV3-1/TRBV3-2,TRBJ1-2,once,CASSPREGVNYGYTF
TRBV30,TRBJ1-5,-,CACTGPGNQPQHF
TRBV4-1,TRBJ1-4,few,CASSRPGQGIEKLFF
TRBV24-1,TRBJ1-1,-,CASRAGKTTEAFF
TRBV4-2,TRBJ2-7,-,CASSLWGGEQYF
TRBV28,TRBJ1-5,-,CASLKSLQPQHF
TRBV5-1,TRBJ2-7,few,CASSLDPPGAGDRAEQYF
TRBV4-2,TRBJ2-7,-,CASSQGQGNYEQYF
TRBV28,TRBJ2-2,-,CASRTSLGVGGELFF
TRBV28,TRBJ2-6,-,CASSWGGWARSGANVLTF